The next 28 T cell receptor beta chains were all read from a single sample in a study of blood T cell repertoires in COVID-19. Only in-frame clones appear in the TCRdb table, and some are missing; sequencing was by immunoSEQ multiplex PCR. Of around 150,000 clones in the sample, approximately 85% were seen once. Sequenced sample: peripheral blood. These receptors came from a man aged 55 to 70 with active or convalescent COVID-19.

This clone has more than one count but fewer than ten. This CDR3 reads CASSLLVSATGIFSNTEAFF. The CDR3 nucleotides are TGTGCCAGCAGCCTTCTGGTCTCCGCGACAGGGATTTTTTCTAACACTGAAGCTTTCTTT. V gene TRBV3-1 (or the pseudogene TRBV3-2) combines with J gene TRBJ1-1; the match to TRBD1 covers 7 bases. Germline lookup yields CDR1 LGHDT and CDR2 YNNKEL (reference sequence). The CDR3 is 20 residues long. V lost 4 bases to trimming and J lost 2 bases; unmatched junction nucleotides: 22.

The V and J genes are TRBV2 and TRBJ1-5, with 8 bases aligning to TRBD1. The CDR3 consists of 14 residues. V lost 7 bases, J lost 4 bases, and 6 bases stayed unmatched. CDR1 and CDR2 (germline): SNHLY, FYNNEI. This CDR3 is CASTGTGSNQPQHF. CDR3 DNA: TGTGCCAGCACTGGGACAGGCTCAAATCAGCCCCAGCATTTT.

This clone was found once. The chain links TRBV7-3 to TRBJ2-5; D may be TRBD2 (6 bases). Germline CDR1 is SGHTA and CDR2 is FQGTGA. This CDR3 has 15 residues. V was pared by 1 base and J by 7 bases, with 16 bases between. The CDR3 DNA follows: TGTGCCAGCAGCTTAATCGGGGGAAAGGGTACGACCCAGTACTTC. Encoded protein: CASSLIGGKGTTQYF.

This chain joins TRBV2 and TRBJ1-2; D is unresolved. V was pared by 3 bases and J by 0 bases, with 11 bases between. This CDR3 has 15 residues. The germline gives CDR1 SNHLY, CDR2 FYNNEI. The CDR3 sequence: CASSDMRQANYGYTF. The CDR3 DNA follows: TGTGCCAGCAGTGATATGAGACAAGCTAACTATGGCTACACCTTC.

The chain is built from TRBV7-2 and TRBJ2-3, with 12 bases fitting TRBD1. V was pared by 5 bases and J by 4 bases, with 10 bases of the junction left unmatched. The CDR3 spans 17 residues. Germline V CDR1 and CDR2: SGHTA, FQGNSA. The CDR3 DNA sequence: TGTGCCAGCAGCCAACCCGGGACAGGGGGCGGGGCAGATACGCAGTATTTT. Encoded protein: CASSQPGTGGGADTQYF.

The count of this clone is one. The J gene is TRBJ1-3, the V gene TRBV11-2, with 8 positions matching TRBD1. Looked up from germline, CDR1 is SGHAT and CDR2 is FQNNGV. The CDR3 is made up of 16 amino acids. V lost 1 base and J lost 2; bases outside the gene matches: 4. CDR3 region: CASSLAYRGAGNTIYF. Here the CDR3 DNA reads TGTGCCAGCAGCTTAGCGTACAGGGGGGCTGGAAACACCATATATTTT.

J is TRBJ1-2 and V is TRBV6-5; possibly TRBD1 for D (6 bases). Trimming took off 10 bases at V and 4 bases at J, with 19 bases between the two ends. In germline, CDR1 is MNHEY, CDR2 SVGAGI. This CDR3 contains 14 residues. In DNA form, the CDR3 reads TGTGCCACCCTAGGGGGGGGCGCCGGCTATGGCTACACCTTC. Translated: CATLGGGAGYGYTF.

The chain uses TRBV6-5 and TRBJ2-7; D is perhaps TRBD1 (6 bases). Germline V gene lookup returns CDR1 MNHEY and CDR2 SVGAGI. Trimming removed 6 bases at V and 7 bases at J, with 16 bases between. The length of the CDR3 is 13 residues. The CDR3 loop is CASSWDTSVEQYF. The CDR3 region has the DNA TGTGCCAGCAGCTGGGACACGTCGGTAGAGCAGTACTTC.

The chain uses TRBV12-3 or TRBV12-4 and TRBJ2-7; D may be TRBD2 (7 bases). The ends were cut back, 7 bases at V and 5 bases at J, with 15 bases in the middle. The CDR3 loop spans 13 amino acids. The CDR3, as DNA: TGTGCCAGCAACCCGTCGGGGGGCCACGAGCAGTACTTC. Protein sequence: CASNPSGGHEQYF.

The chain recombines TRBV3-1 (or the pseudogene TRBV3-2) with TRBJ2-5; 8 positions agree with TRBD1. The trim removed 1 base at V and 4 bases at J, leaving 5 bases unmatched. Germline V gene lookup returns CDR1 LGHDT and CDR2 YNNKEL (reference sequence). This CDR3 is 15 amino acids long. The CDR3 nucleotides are TGTGCCAGCAGCCAAGGGACAGGGACGAGAGAGACCCAGTACTTC. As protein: CASSQGTGTRETQYF.

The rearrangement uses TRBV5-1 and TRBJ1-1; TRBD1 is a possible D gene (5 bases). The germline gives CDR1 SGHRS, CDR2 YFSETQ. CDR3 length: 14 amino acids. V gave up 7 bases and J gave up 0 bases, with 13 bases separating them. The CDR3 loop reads CASQQGEVNTEAFF. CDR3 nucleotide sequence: TGCGCCAGCCAACAAGGGGAAGTGAACACTGAAGCTTTCTTT.

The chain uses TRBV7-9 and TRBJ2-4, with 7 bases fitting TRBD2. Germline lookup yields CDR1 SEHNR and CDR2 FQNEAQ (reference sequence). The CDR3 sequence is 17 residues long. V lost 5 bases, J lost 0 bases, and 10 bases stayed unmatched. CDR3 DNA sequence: TGTGCCAGCAGCCGAACGGGGGAGGGTCTAGCCAAAAACATTCAGTACTTC. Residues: CASSRTGEGLAKNIQYF.

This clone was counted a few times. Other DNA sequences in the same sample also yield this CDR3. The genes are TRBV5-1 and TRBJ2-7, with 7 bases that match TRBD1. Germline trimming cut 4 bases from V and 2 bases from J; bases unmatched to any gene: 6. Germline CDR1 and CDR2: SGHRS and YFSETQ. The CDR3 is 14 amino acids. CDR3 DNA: TGCGCCAGCAGCCCGGCAGGGGGACCCTACGAGCAGTACTTC. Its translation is CASSPAGGPYEQYF.

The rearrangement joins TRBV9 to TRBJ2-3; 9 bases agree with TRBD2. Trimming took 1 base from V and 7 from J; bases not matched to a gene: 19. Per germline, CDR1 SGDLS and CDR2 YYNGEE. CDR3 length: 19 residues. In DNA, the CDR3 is TGTGCCAGCAGCGTATCGGTTAGCGGGGGCCCCCATAGGCCCCATACGCAGTATTTT. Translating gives CASSVSVSGGPHRPHTQYF.

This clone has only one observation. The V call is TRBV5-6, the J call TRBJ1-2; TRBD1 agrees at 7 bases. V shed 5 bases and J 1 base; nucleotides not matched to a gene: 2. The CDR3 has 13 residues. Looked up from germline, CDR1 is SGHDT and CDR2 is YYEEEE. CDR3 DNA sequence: TGTGCCAGCAGTTCAGGGGGTAACTATGGCTACACCTTC. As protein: CASSSGGNYGYTF.

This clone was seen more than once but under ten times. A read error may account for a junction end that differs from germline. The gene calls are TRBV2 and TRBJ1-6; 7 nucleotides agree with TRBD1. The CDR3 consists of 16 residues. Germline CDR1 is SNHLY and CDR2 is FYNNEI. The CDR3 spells CASIESTGRIGRPLHF. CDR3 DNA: TGTGCCAGCATTGAATCGACAGGGAGAATCGGAAGACCCCTCCACTTT.

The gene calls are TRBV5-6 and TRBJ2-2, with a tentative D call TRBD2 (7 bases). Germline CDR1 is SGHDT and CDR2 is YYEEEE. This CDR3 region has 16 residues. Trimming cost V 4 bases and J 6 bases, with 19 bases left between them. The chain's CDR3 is CASSLDSQGGAGELFF. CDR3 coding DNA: TGTGCCAGCAGCCTGGACTCCCAAGGGGGGGCCGGGGAGCTGTTTTTT.

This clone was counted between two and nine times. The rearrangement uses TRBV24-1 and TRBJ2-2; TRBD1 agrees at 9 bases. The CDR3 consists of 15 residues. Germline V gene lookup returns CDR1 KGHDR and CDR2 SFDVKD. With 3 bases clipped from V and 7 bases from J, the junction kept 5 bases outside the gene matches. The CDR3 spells CATSDTGGLNGELFF. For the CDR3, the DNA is TGTGCCACCAGTGATACAGGGGGCTTAAACGGGGAGCTGTTTTTT.

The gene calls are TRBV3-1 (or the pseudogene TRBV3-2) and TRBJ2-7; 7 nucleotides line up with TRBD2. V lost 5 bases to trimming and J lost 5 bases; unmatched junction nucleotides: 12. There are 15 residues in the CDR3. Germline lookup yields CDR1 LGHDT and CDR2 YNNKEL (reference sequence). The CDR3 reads CASSAMAGVRDEQYF. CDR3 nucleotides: TGTGCCAGCAGCGCCATGGCGGGGGTCCGCGACGAGCAGTACTTC.

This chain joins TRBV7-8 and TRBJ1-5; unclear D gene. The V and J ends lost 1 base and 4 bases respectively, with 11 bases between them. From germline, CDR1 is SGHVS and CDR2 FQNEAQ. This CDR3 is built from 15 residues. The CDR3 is CASSLGGSRNQPQHF. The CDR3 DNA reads TGTGCCAGCAGCTTAGGCGGGTCGAGGAATCAGCCCCAGCATTTT.

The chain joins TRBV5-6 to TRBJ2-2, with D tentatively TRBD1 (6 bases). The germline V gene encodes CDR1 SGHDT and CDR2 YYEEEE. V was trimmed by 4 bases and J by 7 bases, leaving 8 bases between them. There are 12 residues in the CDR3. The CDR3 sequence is CASSADSGELFF. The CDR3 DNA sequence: TGTGCCAGCAGCGCGGACAGCGGGGAGCTGTTTTTT.

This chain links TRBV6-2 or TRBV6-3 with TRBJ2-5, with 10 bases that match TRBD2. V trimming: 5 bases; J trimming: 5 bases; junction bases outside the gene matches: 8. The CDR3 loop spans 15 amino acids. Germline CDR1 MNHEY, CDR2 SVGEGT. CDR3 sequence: CASSRAGGPRETQYF. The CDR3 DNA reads TGTGCCAGCAGTAGAGCGGGAGGGCCGCGGGAGACCCAGTACTTC.

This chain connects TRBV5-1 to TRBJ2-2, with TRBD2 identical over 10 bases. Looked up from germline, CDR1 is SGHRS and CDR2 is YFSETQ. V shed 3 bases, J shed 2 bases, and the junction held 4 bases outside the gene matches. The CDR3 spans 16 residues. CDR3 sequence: CASSSIAGGNTGELFF. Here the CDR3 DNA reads TGCGCCAGCAGCTCGATAGCGGGGGGAAACACCGGGGAGCTGTTTTTT.

The CDR3 coding sequence is TGTGCCAGCAGCTTATTAGACACCATATATTTT. Protein product: CASSLLDTIYF. The chain carries TRBV7-9 and TRBJ1-3; D gene unclear. This CDR3 comprises 11 residues. Germline V gives CDR1 SEHNR, CDR2 FQNEAQ (reference sequence). V was trimmed by 2 bases and J by 8 bases, leaving 4 bases between them.

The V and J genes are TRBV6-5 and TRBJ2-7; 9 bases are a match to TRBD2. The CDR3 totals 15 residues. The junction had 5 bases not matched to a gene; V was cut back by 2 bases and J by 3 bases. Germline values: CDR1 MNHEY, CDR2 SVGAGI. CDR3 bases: TGTGCCAGCAGTTACCTCGGACTAGCGATCTACGAGCAGTACTTC. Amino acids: CASSYLGLAIYEQYF.

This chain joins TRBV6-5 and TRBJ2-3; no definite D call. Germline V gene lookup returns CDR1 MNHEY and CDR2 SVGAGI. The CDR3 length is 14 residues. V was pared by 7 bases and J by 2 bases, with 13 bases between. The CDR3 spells CASTPDMFTDTQYF. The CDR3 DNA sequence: TGTGCCAGCACCCCCGACATGTTCACAGATACGCAGTATTTT.

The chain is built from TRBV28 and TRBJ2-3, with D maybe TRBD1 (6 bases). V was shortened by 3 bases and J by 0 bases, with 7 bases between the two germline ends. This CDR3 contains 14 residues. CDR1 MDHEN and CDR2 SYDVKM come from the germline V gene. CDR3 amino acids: CASSFQGSTDTQYF. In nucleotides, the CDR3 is TGTGCCAGCAGTTTCCAGGGGAGCACAGATACGCAGTATTTT.

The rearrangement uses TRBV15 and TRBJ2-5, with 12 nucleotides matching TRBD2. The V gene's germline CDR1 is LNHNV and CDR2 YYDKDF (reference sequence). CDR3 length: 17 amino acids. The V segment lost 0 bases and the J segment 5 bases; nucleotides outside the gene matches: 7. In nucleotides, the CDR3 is TGTGCCACCAGCAGAGACGGACTAGCGGGACTTCGCGAGACCCAGTACTTC. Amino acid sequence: CATSRDGLAGLRETQYF.